This record concerns one T cell receptor beta chain sequence. The target antigen is unknown. Sequencing libraries made from TCR beta cDNA carried unique molecular identifiers. Hundreds of thousands of cDNA molecules came from 1 to 10 million T cells. In TCRdb, the PCR reads were re-called with MiXCR into one record per CDR3 protein. The table records approximately 770,000 distinct CDR3 sequences, more than 45% of them present only once. From germline, CDR1 is SGHRS and CDR2 YFSETQ. Germline trimming cut 4 bases from V and 3 bases from J; bases unmatched to any gene: 16. This CDR3 has 18 residues. This sample was taken from a study of post-analysis software for immune sequencing data. The wider study: Relapsing-remitting, secondary progressive and progressive-relapsing courses of multiple sclerosis were included. Findings and limits, study-wide: Elevated frequency relative to controls characterized roughly 5 TRBV segments in patients, TRBV5-6, TRBV5-1 and TRBV20-1 among them. The F measure placed samples prepared in the same batch into strongly shared clusters. Multiple sclerosis was associated with a significant reduction in normalized Chao1 diversity relative to controls.

This chain links TRBV5-1 with TRBJ2-3; 8 positions match TRBD2. The clonotype originates from a girl between 5 and 17 years old with multiple sclerosis. The sequenced material came from blood. CDR3 in DNA: TGCGCCAGCAGCGGAACGTTTGATGGCGGGAGGATTACAGATACGCAGTATTTT. Translated, it gives CASSGTFDGGRITDTQYF.